The 19 T cell receptor beta chains below were found in one sample sequenced in a study of CD8+CD57+ T cells in acquired aplastic anemia. CDR3 and TCR beta VDJ profiling relied on a genomic DNA template. Each CDR3 protein is one row after TCRdb ran MiXCR on the reads. The table lists roughly 170,000 distinct CDR3 sequences, 60% to 70% of them singletons. Input material: sorted CD4+, CD8+, or CD8+CD57+ T cells (not recorded which) from PBMCs. All receptors derive from a human donor in good health.

This clonotype has only a few counts. The chain combines TRBV29-1 with TRBJ1-1; 10 nucleotides align to TRBD1. CDR1 and CDR2 from the germline V gene are SQVTM and ANQGSEA. With V trimmed by 6 bases and J by 5 bases, 3 bases remained unmatched. This CDR3 comprises 12 residues. The CDR3 DNA reads TGCAGCGTCCAGGACAGGGGGACTGAAGCTTTCTTT. Residues: CSVQDRGTEAFF.

This chain links TRBV24-1 with TRBJ1-4; 8 bases are shared with TRBD1. CDR1 is KGHDR and CDR2 is SFDVKD in the germline V gene. The CDR3 loop spans 13 amino acids. Losses at the gene ends were 9 bases for V and 8 bases for J; bases not matched to a gene: 7. CDR3 nucleotides: TGTGCCACCCCACGGACAGGGCAGGAAAAACTGTTTTTT. Amino acid sequence: CATPRTGQEKLFF.

This clonotype was seen only once. The chain carries TRBV25-1 and TRBJ2-7; perhaps TRBD1 as D (5 bases). The CDR3 consists of 14 residues. Per the germline V gene, CDR1 is MGHDK and CDR2 is SYGVNS. Trimming cost V 2 bases and J 3 bases, with 11 bases left between them. CDR3 in amino acids: CASSEGAGIYEQYF. The CDR3 bases are TGTGCCAGCAGTGAAGGGGCAGGGATCTACGAGCAGTACTTC.

The sample holds a few counts of this clonotype. The V call is TRBV10-2, the J call TRBJ2-7; D unresolved. Trimming pared 4 bases from V and 2 bases from J, leaving 6 bases between. Looked up from germline, CDR1 is WSHSY and CDR2 is SAAADI. The CDR3 runs 12 residues. The CDR3: CASSGLPYEQYF. The CDR3 bases are TGCGCCAGCAGTGGGTTGCCCTACGAGCAGTACTTC.

CDR3 in amino acids: CASRSLRYTDNEQFF. The DNA for the CDR3 is TGTGCCAGCAGATCTCTCAGGTACACCGACAATGAGCAGTTCTTC. This chain uses TRBV14 with TRBJ2-1; no firm D call. Germline-derived CDR1 and CDR2 are SGHDN and FVKESK. The CDR3 runs to 15 residues. The V end was cut by 6 bases, the J end by 5 bases, with 17 bases between.

This clonotype was detected ten times or more. The chain carries TRBV2 and TRBJ2-7; D assignment may be TRBD1 or TRBD2 (7 bases each). The CDR3 is made up of 14 amino acids. V was pared by 8 bases and J by 2 bases, with 16 bases between. Germline V CDR1 and CDR2: SNHLY, FYNNEI. The CDR3 DNA is TGTGCCAGCGGGGGAGGGGGCGATACCTACGAGCAGTACTTC. It specifies CASGGGGDTYEQYF.

J is TRBJ1-1 and V is TRBV10-3; 8 positions match TRBD1. The CDR3 extends over 14 amino acids. CDR1 is ENHRY and CDR2 is SYGVKD in the germline V gene. The J segment lost 2 bases and the V segment lost 6 bases, leaving 5 bases of the junction unmatched. As DNA, the CDR3 is TGTGCCATCAGGGACCCAGGGGGCAACACTGAAGCTTTCTTT. Translation: CAIRDPGGNTEAFF.

Here the CDR3 DNA reads TGTGCCACCAGTGATGCCCGGGACAGCACAGATACGCAGTATTTT. It codes for CATSDARDSTDTQYF. The J gene is TRBJ2-3, the V gene TRBV24-1; D is perhaps TRBD1 or TRBD2 (5 bases each). Germline V CDR1 and CDR2: KGHDR, SFDVKD. The V end was cut by 3 bases, the J end by 0 bases, with 9 bases between. The CDR3 contains 15 residues.

In this sample, this clonotype turned up a few times. The gene calls are TRBV29-1 and TRBJ1-4, with 8 bases that match TRBD1. Germline V gives CDR1 SQVTM, CDR2 ANQGSEA. Losses at the gene ends were 7 bases for V and 8 bases for J; bases not matched to a gene: 9. The CDR3 contains 13 residues. CDR3 DNA sequence: TGCAGCGCTAGGACAGGGTATAAAGAAAAACTGTTTTTT. Encoded protein: CSARTGYKEKLFF.

This clonotype has ten or more counts. The chain has TRBV9 and TRBJ2-1, with TRBD2 matching over 12 bases. The CDR3 contains 18 residues. Trimming at V came to 0 bases and at J to 1 base, leaving 5 bases not matched to a gene. In germline, CDR1 is SGDLS, CDR2 YYNGEE. The CDR3 nucleotides read TGTGCCAGCAGCGTAGCTTTCCTAGCGGGAGGGTCCTACAATGAGCAGTTCTTC. Its protein is CASSVAFLAGGSYNEQFF.

This clonotype is a singleton in its sample. The chain has TRBV6-6 and TRBJ1-5; TRBD1 matches at 11 bases. Trimming cost V 2 bases and J 4 bases; bases outside gene matches: 4. This CDR3 contains 16 residues. Germline V gives CDR1 MNHNY, CDR2 SVGAGI (reference sequence). CDR3 DNA: TGTGCCAGCAGTTACCTCGGGACAGGGGGTAATCAGCCCCAGCATTTT. It is translated as CASSYLGTGGNQPQHF.

J is TRBJ2-1 and V is TRBV15; D possibly corresponds to TRBD2 (6 bases). Germline CDR1 reads LNHNV; CDR2 reads YYDKDF (reference sequence). The V gene lost 0 bases and the J gene lost 9 bases, with 9 bases spanning the gap. The CDR3 is 13 residues long. The CDR3 nucleotides read TGTGCCACCAGCAGAGATATCGGGGGTGAGCAGTTCTTC. Its translation: CATSRDIGGEQFF.

As to this clonotype: An end of the junction differs from the germline gene, which may be a read error. The rearrangement joins TRBV9 to TRBJ2-7; no clear D gene. Germline CDR1 is SGDLS and CDR2 is YYNGEE. This CDR3 is 12 amino acids long. This CDR3 reads CTSRAGIGEQYF. Written as DNA, the CDR3 is TGTACCAGCCGCGCCGGCATCGGGGAGCAGTACTTC.

The J gene is TRBJ2-7, the V gene TRBV19; no reliable D call. The CDR3 extends over 12 amino acids. V gave up 3 bases and J gave up 4 bases, with 7 bases separating them. Germline V gene data show CDR1 as LNHDA and CDR2 as SQIVND (reference sequence). The DNA of the CDR3 is TGTGCCAGTAGTATGATCGGGTACGAGCAGTACTTC. Protein sequence: CASSMIGYEQYF. Filled out from reference TRBV19 and TRBJ2-7, the complete variable domain reads DGGITQSPKYLFRKEGQNVTLSCEQNLNHDAMYWYRQDPGQGLRLIYYSQIVNDFQKGDIAEGYSVSREKKESFPLTVTSAQKNPTAFYLCASSMIGYEQYFGPGTRLTVT.

The chain uses TRBV20-1 and TRBJ2-5; TRBD2 matches at 16 bases. Trimming took 8 bases from V and 3 from J; bases not matched to a gene: 3. The CDR3 is 14 residues long. Looked up from germline, CDR1 is DFQATT and CDR2 is SNEGSKA (reference sequence). The CDR3 here is CSTGTSGREETQYF. The CDR3 DNA sequence: TGCAGTACCGGGACTAGCGGGAGGGAAGAGACCCAGTACTTC.

Of note for this clonotype: A much larger clone sits a single nucleotide away, making a read error possible. The chain has TRBV15 and TRBJ2-7; 8 bases map to TRBD2. This CDR3 contains 13 residues. With 10 bases clipped from V and 0 bases from J, the junction kept 5 bases outside the gene matches. Germline CDR1 is LNHNV and CDR2 is YYDKDF (reference sequence). Here the CDR3 reads CARTSGSSYEQYF. DNA for the CDR3: TGTGCCAGAACAAGCGGGAGCTCCTACGAGCAGTACTTC.

This clonotype was recorded at least ten times. CDR3 nucleotides: TGTGCCACCAGTGACTCTTGGGGACTAGCGGGGTCGAGCTCCTACAATGAGCAGTTCTTC. Translating it yields CATSDSWGLAGSSSYNEQFF. The rearrangement joins TRBV24-1 to TRBJ2-1; 13 positions match TRBD2. CDR1 KGHDR and CDR2 SFDVKD come from the germline V gene. Unmatched junction bases numbered 11, after V lost 4 bases and J lost 0 bases. CDR3 length: 20 amino acids.

J is TRBJ2-3 and V is TRBV7-6; no firm D call. This CDR3 spans 13 amino acids. Per the germline V gene, CDR1 is SGHVS and CDR2 is FNYEAQ. The ends were cut back, 5 bases at V and 6 bases at J, with 12 bases in the middle. As DNA, the CDR3 is TGTGCCAGCAGCCTGACGAAACTCGATACGCAGTATTTT. Translating it yields CASSLTKLDTQYF. The full variable domain, its missing parts supplied by reference TRBV7-6 and TRBJ2-3, is GAGVSQSPRYKVTKRGQDVALRCDPISGHVSLYWYRQALGQGPEFLTYFNYEAQQDKSGLPNDRFSAERPEGSISTLTIQRTEQRDSAMYRCASSLTKLDTQYFGPGTRLTVL.

This clonotype was seen a handful of times. The chain combines TRBV7-6 with TRBJ2-5, with D possibly TRBD2 on 6 matching bases. This CDR3 region has 15 residues. Germline CDR1 and CDR2: SGHVS and FNYEAQ. Trimming removed 5 bases from V and 4 bases from J, with 17 bases in between. CDR3 DNA sequence: TGTGCCAGCAGCGCGGAGACTAGGGGACGAGAGACCCAGTACTTC. Translating it yields CASSAETRGRETQYF.